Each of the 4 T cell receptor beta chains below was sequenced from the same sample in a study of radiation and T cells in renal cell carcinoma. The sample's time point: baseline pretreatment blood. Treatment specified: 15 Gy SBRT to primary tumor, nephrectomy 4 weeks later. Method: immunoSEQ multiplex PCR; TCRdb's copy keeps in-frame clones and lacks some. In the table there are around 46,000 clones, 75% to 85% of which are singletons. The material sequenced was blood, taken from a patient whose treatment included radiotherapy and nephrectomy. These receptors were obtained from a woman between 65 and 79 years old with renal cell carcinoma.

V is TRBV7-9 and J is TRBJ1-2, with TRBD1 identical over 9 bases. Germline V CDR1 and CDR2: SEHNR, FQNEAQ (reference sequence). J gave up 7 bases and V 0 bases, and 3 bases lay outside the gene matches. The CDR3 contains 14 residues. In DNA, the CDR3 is TGTGCCAGCAGCTTAGCGGGACAGGGTTTTGGCTACACCTTC. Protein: CASSLAGQGFGYTF.

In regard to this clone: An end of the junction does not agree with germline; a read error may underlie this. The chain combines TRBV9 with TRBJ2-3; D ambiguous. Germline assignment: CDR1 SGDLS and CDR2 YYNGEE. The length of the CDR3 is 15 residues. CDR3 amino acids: CASSVARTSIDTQYF. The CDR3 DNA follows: TGTGCCAGCAGCGTAGCTCGGACGAGCATAGATACGCAGTATTTT.

The chain's CDR3 is CASSEVRGRISEQYF. DNA of the CDR3: TGTGCCAGCAGTGAAGTCAGGGGACGGATCAGCGAGCAGTACTTC. The V and J genes are TRBV6-1 and TRBJ2-7; TRBD1 is a possible D gene (6 bases). CDR3 size: 15 residues. Germline CDR1 and CDR2: MNHNS and SASEGT. Deletions cut 1 base from V and 6 bases from J, with 16 bases between.

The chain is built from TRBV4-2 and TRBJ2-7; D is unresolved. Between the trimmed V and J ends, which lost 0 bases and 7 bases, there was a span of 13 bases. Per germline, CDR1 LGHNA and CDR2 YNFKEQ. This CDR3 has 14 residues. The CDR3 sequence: CASSQDGTKWEQYF. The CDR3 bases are TGTGCCAGCAGCCAAGATGGAACTAAGTGGGAGCAGTACTTC.